This T cell receptor beta chain derives from a study of post-analysis software for immune sequencing data. Whole-study results and caveats: Higher frequency in patients than in controls was seen for about five TRBV segments, with TRBV5-6, TRBV5-1 and TRBV20-1 among them. Normalized Chao1 diversity was significantly lower in multiple sclerosis patients than in controls.

This CDR3 region has 13 residues. Looked up from germline, CDR1 is DFQATT and CDR2 is SNEGSKA (reference sequence). For this clonotype: Its antigen is currently unknown. A clone one base away is much larger, so this may be a read error.

Included in the TCR beta cDNA libraries were unique molecular identifiers. It was from roughly 1.1 to 9.2 million T cells that some 460,000 cDNA molecules came. TCRdb analysed the PCR reads with MiXCR anew, one entry per CDR3 protein. The data contain about 770,000 distinct CDR3 sequences, about half of them singletons. This chain uses TRBV20-1 with TRBJ1-4; TRBD1 might be the D (6 bases). Material: blood. This receptor was identified in a girl aged 5-17 years with multiple sclerosis. The DNA for the CDR3 is TGCAGTGCTGCGGGAACAGGGATAGAAAAACGGTTTTTT. It encodes CSAAGTGIEKRFF.